This T cell receptor (beta chain) came from a study of T cell responses to AZD1222 COVID-19 vaccine. The study's findings and limits: White British ancestry dominated among donors, who included more females, and clonal diversity was possibly underestimated. Among AZD1222 vaccinees, only six were seropositive at baseline. Close to half of all spike-specific TCRs reportedly target regions of the variants that are unmutated. Spike was spanned by vaccine-associated CD4 TCRs, which were dominant at 160-218 and 743-854.

The repertoire was sequenced with immunoSEQ multiplex PCR; TCRdb's copy has only in-frame clones and lacks some. The sample holds 130,000 to 150,000 clones; 90% to 95% are singletons and the top ten take less than 3.5%. Concerning this clone itself: Its antigen remains unidentified.

The germline gives CDR1 SGHTA, CDR2 FQGTGA. The CDR3 has 14 residues. V was clipped by 5 bases and J by 4 bases, with 12 bases between them. The material was peripheral blood, obtained on day 0 of MenACWY control vaccination. The receptor comes from an adult in good health. V gene TRBV7-3 combines with J gene TRBJ2-1; D remains unclear. The CDR3 nucleotides read TGTGCCAGCAGCCCGGCTGCCCATTACAATGAGCAGTTCTTC. It is translated as CASSPAAHYNEQFF.